Below, one TCR beta chain is given with its context. How the authors handled the data: Reference gene primer amplification gave estimated nucleated cell counts. Measured with immunoSEQ multiplex PCR; TCRdb has only the in-frame clones, and not every one. V, J and clone size reflect that table, while D and trimming were determined from the DNA. The top ten hold roughly 2.5% of the sample, which has more than 75,000 clones, roughly 90% seen once. These data originate in a study of blood T cell repertoires in COVID-19. Study-level background: The United States, Italy and Spain supplied acute and convalescent COVID-19 samples.

V lost 3 bases and J lost 1; bases outside the gene matches: 7. The germline gives CDR1 LGHDT, CDR2 YNNKEL (reference sequence). The CDR3 has 16 residues. Seattle patients were enrolled during active infection and followed longitudinally. The sequence was obtained from a man aged 50-59 years with COVID-19, enrolled during active disease. This chain links TRBV3-1 (or the pseudogene TRBV3-2) with TRBJ2-7, with 9 bases identical to TRBD2. The sample taken for sequencing was peripheral blood. The CDR3: CASSHLGGGASYEQYF. The CDR3 DNA reads as TGTGCCAGCAGCCACCTCGGCGGGGGGGCTTCCTACGAGCAGTACTTC.